This entry features one T cell receptor (beta chain) sequence. Its antigen is still unknown. Per the germline V gene, CDR1 is MNHEY and CDR2 is SMNVEV (reference sequence). The V and J ends lost 5 bases and 2 bases respectively, with 18 bases between them. This CDR3 spans 16 amino acids. Measured with immunoSEQ multiplex PCR; TCRdb has only the in-frame clones, and not every one. The table includes some 90,000 clones, about 83% detected once. This sample was taken from a study of cytomegalovirus exposure and HLA in healthy donors. Study at large: The roughly 130 validation repertoires used the same platform as the 650 to 850 first-cohort repertoires (as reported by a later analysis). The study, taken as a whole, reports: Cytomegalovirus association was listed for about 150 TCR beta chains. Under in vitro conditions, a few CMV-associated chains were confirmed as specific for CMV antigens.

The source is a woman aged 25 to 45 in good health and CMV-seronegative. The specimen sequenced was PBMCs. V usage is TRBV27 and J usage is TRBJ1-1, with a weak D call TRBD1 (6 bases). The CDR3 loop is CASSLRISGDNTEAFF. Written as DNA, the CDR3 is TGTGCCAGCAGTCTCCGGATTTCAGGGGATAACACTGAAGCTTTCTTT.